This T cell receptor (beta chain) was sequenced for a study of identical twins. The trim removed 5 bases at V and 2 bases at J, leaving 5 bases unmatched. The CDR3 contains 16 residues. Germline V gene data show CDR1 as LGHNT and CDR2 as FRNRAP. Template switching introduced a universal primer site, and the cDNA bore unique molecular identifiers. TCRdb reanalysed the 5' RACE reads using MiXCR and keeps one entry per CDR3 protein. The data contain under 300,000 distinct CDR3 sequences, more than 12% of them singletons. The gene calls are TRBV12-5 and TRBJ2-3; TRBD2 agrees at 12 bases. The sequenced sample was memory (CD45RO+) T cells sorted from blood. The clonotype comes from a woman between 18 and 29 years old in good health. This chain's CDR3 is CASGPGLAGHTDTQYF. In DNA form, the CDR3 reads TGTGCTAGTGGTCCCGGACTAGCGGGGCACACAGATACGCAGTATTTT.